This TCR beta chain derives from a study of blood T cells in healthy people across ages. V lost 6 bases, J lost 0 bases, and 7 bases stayed unmatched. The V gene's germline CDR1 is SGHTA and CDR2 FQGNSA. This CDR3 spans 15 amino acids. It was with a sample-barcoded 5' primer and a J-beta primer mix that a second PCR of roughly 6 to 11 cycles was run. MiXCR, applied by TCRdb to the 5' RACE reads, yields one record per CDR3 protein. Found here are some 1.1 million distinct CDR3 sequences, more than 30% of them singletons; the top ten hold roughly 14%. This clonotype has more than one count but fewer than ten.

This clonotype was obtained from a man aged 18 to 29 in good health. Sequenced sample: blood. The rearrangement joins TRBV7-2 to TRBJ2-5; 7 nucleotides line up with TRBD1. The CDR3 here is CASRLIGTDQETQYF. The CDR3 DNA reads as TGTGCCAGCAGGTTGATAGGGACAGACCAAGAGACCCAGTACTTC.